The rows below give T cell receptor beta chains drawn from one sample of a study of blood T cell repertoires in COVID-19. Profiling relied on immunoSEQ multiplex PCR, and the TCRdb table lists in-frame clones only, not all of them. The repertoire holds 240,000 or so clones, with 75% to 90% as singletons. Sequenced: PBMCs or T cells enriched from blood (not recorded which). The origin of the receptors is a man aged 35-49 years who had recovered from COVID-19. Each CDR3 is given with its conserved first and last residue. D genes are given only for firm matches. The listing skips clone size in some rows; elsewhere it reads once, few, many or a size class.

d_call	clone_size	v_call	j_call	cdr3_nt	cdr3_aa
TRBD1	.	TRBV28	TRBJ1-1	TGTGCCAGCAGTTTCCGACAGGGGCCTGAAGCTTTCTTT	CASSFRQGPEAFF
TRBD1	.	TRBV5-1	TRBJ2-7	TGCGCCAGCAGCTTGGAACAGGGGGGCCTCTACGAGCAGTACTTC	CASSLEQGGLYEQYF
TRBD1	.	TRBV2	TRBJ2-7	TGTGCCAGCAGTCAGCAGGACAGGGGGTCCGGCGAGCAGTACTTC	CASSQQDRGSGEQYF
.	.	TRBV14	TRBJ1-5	TGTGCCAGCAGCCAAGGGGGGGATCAGCCCCAGCATTTT	CASSQGGDQPQHF
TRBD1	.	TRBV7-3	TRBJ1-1	TGTGCCAGCAGCAAGGGACAGGCAAACACTGAAGCTTTCTTT	CASSKGQANTEAFF
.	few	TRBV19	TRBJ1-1	TGTGCCAGTAGTATTGGGGGGGCGGTGAACACTGAAGCTTTCTTT	CASSIGGAVNTEAFF
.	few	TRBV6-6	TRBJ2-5	TGTGCCAGCAGTTACGGGGCAGAAGAGACCCAGTACTTC	CASSYGAEETQYF
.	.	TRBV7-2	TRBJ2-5	TGTGCCAGCAGCGCCCACAGGGCACAAGAGACCCAGTACTTC	CASSAHRAQETQYF
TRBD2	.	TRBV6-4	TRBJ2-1	TGTGCCAGCAGCCGGACTAGTTCTGGGATCAATGAGCAGTTCTTC	CASSRTSSGINEQFF
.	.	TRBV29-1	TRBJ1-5	TGCAGCGTTATAGCCGACAGCCTTAGCAATCAGCCCCAGCATTTT	CSVIADSLSNQPQHF
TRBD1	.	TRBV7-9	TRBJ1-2	TGTGCCAGCAGCTTAGGAGACGACAGGGCTTTTGGCTACACCTTC	CASSLGDDRAFGYTF